Below, 21 T cell receptor beta chains from the same sample are listed, as sequenced in a study of siplizumab effects on memory and regulatory T cells (dated by TCRdb to about 2019). The library was made by the immunoSEQ multiplex PCR assay. The table was pulled from immuneACCESS by TCRdb, which kept in-frame rearrangements only. Such tables lose some clones; where checked, under half of the loss comes from unresolved V genes, and the rest has no known cause. In all, the sample holds some 100,000 clones, and about 95% of those were seen once. The ten largest clones represent roughly 1.3% of the sample. Sequenced input: non-Treg CD4+ T cells sorted from blood. Sample cell subset or site, as interpreted from the label and publication: FACS-sorted unstimulated CD4+ non-regulatory T cells. Every receptor here comes from a human donor in good health.

The CDR3 bases are TGTGCCAGCAGCCAAGGGTGGAACACTGAAGCTTTCTTT. As protein: CASSQGWNTEAFF. The genes are TRBV14 and TRBJ1-1; D is ambiguous. Trimming stripped 1 base from V and 1 base from J, with 4 bases between. The CDR3 loop spans 13 amino acids. Per germline, CDR1 SGHDN and CDR2 FVKESK.

V and J are TRBV10-3 and TRBJ1-2, with 8 bases fitting TRBD1. V was clipped by 6 bases and J by 0 bases; unmatched bases: 6. Germline V gives CDR1 ENHRY, CDR2 SYGVKD. The length of the CDR3 is 15 residues. CDR3 amino acids: CAIRAQGDANYGYTF. Written as DNA, the CDR3 is TGTGCCATCAGGGCACAGGGGGATGCTAACTATGGCTACACCTTC.

The rearrangement uses TRBV5-8 and TRBJ2-4; D might be TRBD2 (5 bases). Trimming took 0 bases from V and 4 from J, leaving 11 bases between them. Germline CDR1 SGHTS, CDR2 YDEGEE. The length of the CDR3 is 15 residues. The DNA for the CDR3 is TGTGCCAGCAGCTTGGGGGGAGTCCTAAAAAACATTCAGTACTTC. It is translated as CASSLGGVLKNIQYF.

The DNA for the CDR3 is TGCGCCAGCAGCTTGGAGACAGGCGGCCCGAACTATGGCTACACCTTC. It is translated as CASSLETGGPNYGYTF. V usage is TRBV5-1 and J usage is TRBJ1-2, with TRBD1 as a possible D gene (6 bases). There are 16 residues in the CDR3. Germline values: CDR1 SGHRS, CDR2 YFSETQ. Trimming shortened V by 0 bases and J by 2 bases, and 14 bases separated the two germline ends. Combining the CDR3 with reference TRBV5-1 and TRBJ1-2 gives the whole variable domain KAGVTQTPRYLIKTRGQQVTLSCSPISGHRSVSWYQQTPGQGLQFLFEYFSETQRNKGNFPGRFSGRQFSNSRSEMNVSTLELGDSALYLCASSLETGGPNYGYTFGSGTRLTVV.

This clone occurred once. J is TRBJ1-3 and V is TRBV6-6; D is undetermined. V gave up 0 bases and J gave up 4 bases, with 10 bases separating them. The length of the CDR3 is 15 residues. Germline CDR1 MNHNY, CDR2 SVGAGI (reference sequence). Written as DNA, the CDR3 is TGTGCCAGCAGTTACTCGTCTCAGACGGGAAACACCATATATTTT. The encoded protein is CASSYSSQTGNTIYF.

The CDR3 DNA sequence: TGTGCCAGCAAAGCCCAGGACAATCAGCCCCAGCATTTT. Translation: CASKAQDNQPQHF. The chain uses TRBV2 and TRBJ1-5; D gene unclear. The germline V gene encodes CDR1 SNHLY and CDR2 FYNNEI. Trimming removed 7 bases from V and 3 bases from J, with 10 bases in between. CDR3 length equals 13 residues.

About this clone: This CDR3 is also generated by other DNA sequences in the sample. The V call is TRBV5-1, the J call TRBJ2-7; 10 bases line up with TRBD2. The CDR3 has 14 residues. Germline V gene sequence: CDR1 SGHRS, CDR2 YFSETQ. Unmatched junction bases numbered 8, after V lost 6 bases and J lost 5 bases. CDR3 in amino acids: CASTRTSGTNEQYF. The CDR3 DNA follows: TGCGCCAGCACCCGGACTAGCGGAACAAACGAGCAGTACTTC.

This clone was picked up one time. The chain uses TRBV5-8 and TRBJ1-1, with D unresolved. Trimming removed 1 base at V and 1 base at J, with 5 bases between. The germline V gene has CDR1 SGHTS and CDR2 YDEGEE. The CDR3 sequence is 13 residues long. CDR3 coding DNA: TGTGCCAGCAGCTTGAACAAGAACACTGAAGCTTTCTTT. This translates into CASSLNKNTEAFF.

This clone was observed once. CDR3 residues: CASSEQAGEQETQYF. The CDR3 DNA follows: TGTGCCAGCAGCGAACAAGCGGGAGAACAAGAGACCCAGTACTTC. This chain connects TRBV9 to TRBJ2-5, with TRBD2 identical over 8 bases. Germline loops: CDR1 SGDLS, CDR2 YYNGEE. This CDR3 is built from 15 residues. V was pared by 3 bases and J by 2 bases, with 6 bases of the junction left unmatched. Variable domain in full (rest from reference TRBV9 and TRBJ2-5): DSGVTQTPKHLITATGQRVTLRCSPRSGDLSVYWYQQSLDQGLQFLIQYYNGEERAKGNILERFSAQQFPDLHSELNLSSLELGDSALYFCASSEQAGEQETQYFGPGTRLLVL.

This chain connects TRBV7-3 to TRBJ2-3; D might be TRBD1 or TRBD2, each matching 5 bases. Per the germline V gene, CDR1 is SGHTA and CDR2 is FQGTGA. The CDR3 totals 14 residues. V lost 5 bases to trimming and J lost 1 base, with 10 bases between them. The DNA of the CDR3 is TGTGCCAGCAGCCTCACGGGGCGCACAGATACGCAGTATTTT. Encoded protein: CASSLTGRTDTQYF.

The J gene is TRBJ1-2, the V gene TRBV28; maybe TRBD1 (5 bases). The CDR3 runs to 13 residues. V was shortened by 0 bases and J by 5 bases, with 7 bases between the two germline ends. Germline CDR1 reads MDHEN; CDR2 reads SYDVKM. The CDR3 region is CASSLWGGYGYTF. Here the CDR3 DNA reads TGTGCCAGCAGTTTATGGGGGGGGTATGGCTACACCTTC.

The chain links TRBV7-9 to TRBJ2-1; D is uncertain. CDR3 length: 11 amino acids. The V end was cut by 7 bases, the J end by 8 bases, with 9 bases between. The germline V gene has CDR1 SEHNR and CDR2 FQNEAQ (reference sequence). The CDR3 DNA sequence: TGTGCCAGCACTACTGTGGATGAGCAGTTCTTC. It specifies CASTTVDEQFF.

The rearrangement uses TRBV27 and TRBJ2-7; D uncertain. From germline, CDR1 is MNHEY and CDR2 SMNVEV (reference sequence). V was clipped by 6 bases and J by 4 bases, with 7 bases between them. This CDR3 has 11 residues. The DNA of the CDR3 is TGTGCCAGCAGAAACTTATACGAGCAGTACTTC. This codes for CASRNLYEQYF.

This clone was seen once. The chain combines TRBV2 with TRBJ2-2; no definite D call. The V gene's germline CDR1 is SNHLY and CDR2 FYNNEI. V was shortened by 3 bases and J by 2 bases, with 10 bases between the two germline ends. The CDR3 totals 15 residues. The CDR3 spells CASSEKTVNTGELFF. The CDR3 coding sequence is TGTGCCAGCAGTGAGAAGACGGTAAACACCGGGGAGCTGTTTTTT.

The J gene is TRBJ1-5, the V gene TRBV5-1; tentative D call: TRBD1 (6 bases). The germline gives CDR1 SGHRS, CDR2 YFSETQ. V lost 1 base and J 0 bases, leaving 14 bases between the germline ends. CDR3 length: 17 residues. In nucleotides, the CDR3 is TGCGCCAGCAGCTTGAGTTGGGGGCGGATTAGCAATCAGCCCCAGCATTTT. Amino acid sequence: CASSLSWGRISNQPQHF.

This clone was seen a single time. The junction differs from germline at one of its ends, possibly a read error. CDR3 coding DNA: TGTGCCAGTAGCCTTACTTCCGGGACACGGTTTTTC. Translated, it gives CASSLTSGTRFF. J is TRBJ1-2 and V is TRBV28; the D gene is possibly TRBD1 (6 bases). Germline V gene lookup returns CDR1 MDHEN and CDR2 SYDVKM. The CDR3 is made up of 12 amino acids.

V usage is TRBV28 and J usage is TRBJ1-1; D is unclear. Germline CDR1 and CDR2: MDHEN and SYDVKM. V was cut by 3 bases and J by 0 bases, with 14 bases left in between. The CDR3 spans 16 residues. CDR3 bases: TGTGCCAGCAGTTTCTGGCAGTCGAATATGAACACTGAAGCTTTCTTT. It translates to CASSFWQSNMNTEAFF. Full variable domain (rest looked up from reference TRBV28 and TRBJ1-1): DVKVTQSSRYLVKRTGEKVFLECVQDMDHENMFWYRQDPGLGLRLIYFSYDVKMKEKGDIPEGYSVSREKKERFSLILESASTNQTSMYLCASSFWQSNMNTEAFFGQGTRLTVV.

The gene calls are TRBV28 and TRBJ2-2; the D gene is possibly TRBD1 (6 bases). The CDR3 contains 13 residues. The V gene's germline CDR1 is MDHEN and CDR2 SYDVKM. Trimming removed 7 bases from V and 3 bases from J, with 9 bases in between. CDR3 loop: CASITGYTGELFF. The DNA for the CDR3 is TGTGCCAGCATTACAGGGTACACCGGGGAGCTGTTTTTT.

The V gene is TRBV19, the J gene TRBJ1-2; D is undetermined. The V end was cut by 6 bases, the J end by 8 bases, with 13 bases between. CDR1 and CDR2 from the germline V gene are LNHDA and SQIVND (reference sequence). The CDR3 has 12 amino acids. CDR3 nucleotides: TGTGCCAGTAGGGTTCCGTCGATGGGCTACACCTTC. This sequence encodes CASRVPSMGYTF.

This chain joins TRBV19 and TRBJ1-5; D perhaps matches TRBD1 (5 bases). This CDR3 has 14 residues. Per germline, CDR1 LNHDA and CDR2 SQIVND (reference sequence). Trimming took 7 bases from V and 4 from J, leaving 14 bases between them. The CDR3 sequence: CASTLGGKNQPQHF. In nucleotides, the CDR3 is TGTGCCAGTACCCTGGGGGGTAAGAATCAGCCCCAGCATTTT.

The rearrangement uses TRBV19 and TRBJ2-5, with 7 bases identical to TRBD1. The V segment lost 5 bases and the J segment 4 bases; nucleotides outside the gene matches: 7. The germline gives CDR1 LNHDA, CDR2 SQIVND (reference sequence). The CDR3 is made up of 14 amino acids. CDR3 bases: TGTGCCAGTAGTGCTCGCGACAGGGCAGAGACCCAGTACTTC. Translation gives CASSARDRAETQYF.